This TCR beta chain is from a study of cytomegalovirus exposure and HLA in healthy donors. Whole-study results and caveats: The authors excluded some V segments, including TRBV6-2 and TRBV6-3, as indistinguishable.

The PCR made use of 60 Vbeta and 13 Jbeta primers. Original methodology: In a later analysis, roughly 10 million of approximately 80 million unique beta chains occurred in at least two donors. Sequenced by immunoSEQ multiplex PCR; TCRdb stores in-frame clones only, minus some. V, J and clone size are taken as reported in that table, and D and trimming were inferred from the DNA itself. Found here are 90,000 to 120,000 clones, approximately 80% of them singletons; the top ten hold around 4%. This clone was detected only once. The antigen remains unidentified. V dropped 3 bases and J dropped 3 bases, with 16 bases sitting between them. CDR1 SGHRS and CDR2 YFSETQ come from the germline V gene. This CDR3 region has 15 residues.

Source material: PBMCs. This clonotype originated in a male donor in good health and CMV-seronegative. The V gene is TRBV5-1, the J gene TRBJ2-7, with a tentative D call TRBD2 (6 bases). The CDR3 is CASSWGGGTYYEQYF. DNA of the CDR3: TGCGCCAGCAGCTGGGGTGGCGGGACTTACTACGAGCAGTACTTC.